The entry that follows covers one T cell receptor beta chain sequence. Deletions cut 1 base from V and 4 bases from J, with 10 bases between. The germline V gene has CDR1 SGHDN and CDR2 FVKESK. This CDR3 comprises 14 residues. Some clones are missing from TCRdb's copy, which holds only in-frame ones; the method was immunoSEQ multiplex PCR. Of thousands of clones listed, approximately 87% are singletons. The sample originates from a study of tumour-infiltrating T cells in Burkitt lymphoma. Turning to the study itself: This cohort included all epidemiological subtypes of Burkitt lymphoma. Survival, overall and progression-free, tracked with productive clonality.

Specimen: tumor tissue. V and J are TRBV14 and TRBJ1-2, with D tentatively TRBD1 (5 bases). This receptor was obtained from a human donor with Burkitt lymphoma. The CDR3 bases are TGTGCCAGCAGCCAAGGGGGGATAGCCTATGGCTACACCTTC. Residues: CASSQGGIAYGYTF.